A selection of T cell receptor beta chains follows, all from one sample in a study of blood T cell repertoires in COVID-19. The assay was immunoSEQ multiplex PCR, and TCRdb's table has in-frame clones only and misses some. The data hold 200,000 to 250,000 clones, with under 95% observed a single time. The sequenced sample consisted of PBMCs or T cells enriched from blood (not recorded which). The receptors were gathered from a woman aged 18-29 years who had recovered from COVID-19. Each CDR3 is given without its conserved first and last residue. Where a row states a size, it is once, few, many or the class of an expanded clone; other rows omit it.

j_call	clone_size	v_call	cdr3_aa
TRBJ2-5	-	TRBV20-1	SASSPGIKETQY
TRBJ1-1	-	TRBV28	ASSLRQGRMNTEAF
TRBJ1-4	once	TRBV28	ASSGTGGVNEKLF
TRBJ1-4	-	TRBV5-5	ASSAGGWTNEKLF
TRBJ1-2	-	TRBV5-8	ASSSRGGYGYT
TRBJ2-2	-	TRBV7-9	ASSFRLAGAGELF
TRBJ1-2	-	TRBV15	ATSRGGRQGEGYT
TRBJ2-5	-	TRBV27	ASRQGQETQY
TRBJ1-2	-	TRBV5-4	ASSPDSTNYGYT
TRBJ1-1	-	TRBV3-1/TRBV3-2	ASSLRTGEAF
TRBJ2-3	-	TRBV6-4	ASSAGEATDTQY
TRBJ1-1	-	TRBV28	ASSFAVFQGGRTEAF
TRBJ1-3	-	TRBV5-8	ASSWIGVVSGNTIY
TRBJ2-1	-	TRBV4-1	ASSQARGGINEQF
TRBJ2-6	-	TRBV4-1	ASSQFGVSGANVLT
TRBJ1-6	-	TRBV19	ASTADSYNSPLH
TRBJ1-2	once	TRBV4-1	ASSQGGNRGNYGYT
TRBJ2-3	-	TRBV9	ASARGGPDTQY
TRBJ2-7	-	TRBV5-1	ASSPNDHRGLEQY
TRBJ2-2	-	TRBV11-2	ASSLRGNTGELF
TRBJ1-2	-	TRBV9	ASSPGTDYGYT
TRBJ2-5	-	TRBV11-3	ASSLGRGAETQY